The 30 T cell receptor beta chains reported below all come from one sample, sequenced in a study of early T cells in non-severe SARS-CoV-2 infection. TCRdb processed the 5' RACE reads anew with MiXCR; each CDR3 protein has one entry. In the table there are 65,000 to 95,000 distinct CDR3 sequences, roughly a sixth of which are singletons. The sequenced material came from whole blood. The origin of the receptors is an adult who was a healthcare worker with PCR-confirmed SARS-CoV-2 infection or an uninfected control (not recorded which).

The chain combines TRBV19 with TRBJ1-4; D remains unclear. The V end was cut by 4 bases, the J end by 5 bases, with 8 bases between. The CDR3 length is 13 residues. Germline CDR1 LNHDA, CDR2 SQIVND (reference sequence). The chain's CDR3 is CASSTPGNEKLFF. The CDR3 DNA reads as TGTGCCAGTAGTACCCCGGGGAATGAAAAACTGTTTTTT.

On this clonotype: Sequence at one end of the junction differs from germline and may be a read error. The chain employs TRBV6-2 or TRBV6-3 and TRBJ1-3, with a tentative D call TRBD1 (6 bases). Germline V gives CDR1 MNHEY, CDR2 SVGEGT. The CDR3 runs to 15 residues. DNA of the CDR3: TGTGACAGCAGTCCCCTCCGGGACATCGGAAACACCATATATTTT. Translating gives CDSSPLRDIGNTIYF.

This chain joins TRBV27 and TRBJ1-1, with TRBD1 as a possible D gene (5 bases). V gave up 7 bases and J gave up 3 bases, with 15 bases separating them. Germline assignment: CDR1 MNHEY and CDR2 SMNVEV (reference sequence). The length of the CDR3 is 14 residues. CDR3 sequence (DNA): TGTGCCAGCAAAACAGGAGGAGGGTACACTGAAGCTTTCTTT. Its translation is CASKTGGGYTEAFF.

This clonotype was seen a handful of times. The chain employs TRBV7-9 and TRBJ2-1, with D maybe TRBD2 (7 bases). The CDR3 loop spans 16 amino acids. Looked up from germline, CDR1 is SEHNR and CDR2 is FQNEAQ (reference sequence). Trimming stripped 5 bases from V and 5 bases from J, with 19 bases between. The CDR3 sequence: CASSPSLGGLNNEQFF. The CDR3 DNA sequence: TGTGCCAGCAGCCCTTCGCTCGGGGGGCTAAACAATGAGCAGTTCTTC.

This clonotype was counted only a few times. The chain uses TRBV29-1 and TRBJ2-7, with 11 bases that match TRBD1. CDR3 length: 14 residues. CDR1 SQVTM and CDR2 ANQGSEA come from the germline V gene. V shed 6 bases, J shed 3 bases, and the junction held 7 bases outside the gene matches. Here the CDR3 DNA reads TGCAGCGTGATTGGGGACAGGGGGGACTACGAGCAGTACTTC. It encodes CSVIGDRGDYEQYF.

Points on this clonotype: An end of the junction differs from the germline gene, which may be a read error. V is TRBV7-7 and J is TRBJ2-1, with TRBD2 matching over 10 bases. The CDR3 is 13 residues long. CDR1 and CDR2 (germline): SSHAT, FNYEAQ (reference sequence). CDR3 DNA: TGTGCTAGCAGCTCCATAGCGGGGGGCATACAGTTCTTC. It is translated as CASSSIAGGIQFF.

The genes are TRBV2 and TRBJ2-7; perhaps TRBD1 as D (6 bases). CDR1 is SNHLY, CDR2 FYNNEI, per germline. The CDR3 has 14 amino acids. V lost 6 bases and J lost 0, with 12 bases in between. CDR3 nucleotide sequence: TGTGCCAGCAGGCGGACAGAACTCTCCTACGAGCAGTACTTC. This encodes CASRRTELSYEQYF.

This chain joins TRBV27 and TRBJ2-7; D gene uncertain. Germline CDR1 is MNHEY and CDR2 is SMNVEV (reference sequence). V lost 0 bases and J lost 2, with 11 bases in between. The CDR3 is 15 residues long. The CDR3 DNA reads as TGTGCCAGCAGTTTATCCTTAGTTGGAGCCTACGAGCAGTACTTC. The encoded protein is CASSLSLVGAYEQYF.

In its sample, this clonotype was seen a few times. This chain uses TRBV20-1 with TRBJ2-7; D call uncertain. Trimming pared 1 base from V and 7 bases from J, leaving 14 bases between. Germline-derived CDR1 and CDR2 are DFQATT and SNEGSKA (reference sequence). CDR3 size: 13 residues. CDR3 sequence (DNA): TGCAGTGCTAGAGCGACTCCTCCCGGGGAGCAGTACTTC. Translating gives CSARATPPGEQYF.

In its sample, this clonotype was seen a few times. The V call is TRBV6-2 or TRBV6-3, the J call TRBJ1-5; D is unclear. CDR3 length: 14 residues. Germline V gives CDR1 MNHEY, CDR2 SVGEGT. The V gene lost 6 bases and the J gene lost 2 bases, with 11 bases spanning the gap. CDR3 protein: CASSSRDGNQPQHF. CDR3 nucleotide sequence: TGTGCCAGCAGCTCCCGGGATGGCAATCAGCCCCAGCATTTT.

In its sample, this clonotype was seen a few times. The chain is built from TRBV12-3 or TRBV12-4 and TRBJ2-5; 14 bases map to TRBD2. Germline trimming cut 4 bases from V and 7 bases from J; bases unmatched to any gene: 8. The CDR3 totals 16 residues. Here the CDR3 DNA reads TGTGCCAGCAGTTCCGGACTAGCGGGAGGCCGTGGGACCCAGTACTTC. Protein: CASSSGLAGGRGTQYF.

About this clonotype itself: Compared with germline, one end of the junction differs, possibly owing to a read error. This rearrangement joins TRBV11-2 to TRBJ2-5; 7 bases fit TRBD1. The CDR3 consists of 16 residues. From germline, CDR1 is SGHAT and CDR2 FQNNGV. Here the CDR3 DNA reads TGTGCCCGCAGCCGGACCCCGCAGGGGGTGTTTGAGACCCAGTACTTC. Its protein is CARSRTPQGVFETQYF.

CDR3 residues: CASSYPRPGTGNEQFF. CDR3 bases: TGTGCCAGCAGTTACCCTCGCCCCGGGACGGGGAATGAGCAGTTCTTC. J is TRBJ2-1 and V is TRBV6-5; D assignment may be TRBD1 or TRBD2 (5 bases each). V was cut by 2 bases and J by 7 bases, with 18 bases left in between. This CDR3 comprises 16 residues. From germline, CDR1 is MNHEY and CDR2 SVGAGI.

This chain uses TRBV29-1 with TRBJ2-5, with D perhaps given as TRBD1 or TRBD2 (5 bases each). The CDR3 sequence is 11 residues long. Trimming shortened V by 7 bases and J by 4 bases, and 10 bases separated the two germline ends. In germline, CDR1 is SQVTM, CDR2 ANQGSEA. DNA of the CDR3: TGCAGCGGCCGGGACCCAGAGACCCAGTACTTC. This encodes CSGRDPETQYF.

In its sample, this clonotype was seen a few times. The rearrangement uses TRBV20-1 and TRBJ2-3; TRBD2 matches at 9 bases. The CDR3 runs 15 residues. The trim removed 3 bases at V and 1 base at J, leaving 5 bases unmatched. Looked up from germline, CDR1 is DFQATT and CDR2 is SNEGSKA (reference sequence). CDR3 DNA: TGCAGTGCTAGGTCCGGGACTAGCCGCACAGATACGCAGTATTTT. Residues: CSARSGTSRTDTQYF.

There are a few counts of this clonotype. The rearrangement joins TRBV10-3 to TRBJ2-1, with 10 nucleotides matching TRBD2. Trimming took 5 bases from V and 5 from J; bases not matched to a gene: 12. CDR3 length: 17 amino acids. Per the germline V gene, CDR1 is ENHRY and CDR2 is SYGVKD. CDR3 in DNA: TGTGCCATCAGTTTCATCGGGGGTCTAGCGGGGGACAATGAGCAGTTCTTC. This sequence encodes CAISFIGGLAGDNEQFF.

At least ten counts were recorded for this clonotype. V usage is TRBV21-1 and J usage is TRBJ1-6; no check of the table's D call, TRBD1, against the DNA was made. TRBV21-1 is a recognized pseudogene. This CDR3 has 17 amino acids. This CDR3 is CASSKVPTGSYNSPLHF. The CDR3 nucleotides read TGTGCCAGCAGCAAAGTCCCGACAGGATCCTATAATTCACCCCTCCACTTT.

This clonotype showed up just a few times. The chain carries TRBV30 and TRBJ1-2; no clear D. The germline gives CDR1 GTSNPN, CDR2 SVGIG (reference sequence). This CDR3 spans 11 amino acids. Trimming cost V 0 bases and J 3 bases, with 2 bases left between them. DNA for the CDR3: TGTGCCTGGAGTGTTTACTATGGCTACACCTTC. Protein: CAWSVYYGYTF.

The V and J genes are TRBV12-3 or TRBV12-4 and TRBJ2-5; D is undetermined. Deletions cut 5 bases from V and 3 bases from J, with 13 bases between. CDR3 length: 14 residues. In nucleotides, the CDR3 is TGTGCCAGCAGTCTGAACTCCCCCGAAGAGACCCAGTACTTC. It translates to CASSLNSPEETQYF.

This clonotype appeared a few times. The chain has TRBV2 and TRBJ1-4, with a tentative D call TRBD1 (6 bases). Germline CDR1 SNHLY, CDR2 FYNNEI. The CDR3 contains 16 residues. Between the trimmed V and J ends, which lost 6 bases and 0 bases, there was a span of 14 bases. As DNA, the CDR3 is TGTGCCAGCAGACCGGACAGTGCCGCAACTAATGAAAAACTGTTTTTT. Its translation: CASRPDSAATNEKLFF.

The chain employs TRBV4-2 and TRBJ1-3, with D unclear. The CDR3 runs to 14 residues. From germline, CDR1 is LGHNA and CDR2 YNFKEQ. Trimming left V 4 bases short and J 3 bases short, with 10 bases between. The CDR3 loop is CASSLGALGNTIYF. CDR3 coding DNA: TGTGCCAGCAGCCTGGGAGCTCTTGGAAACACCATATATTTT.

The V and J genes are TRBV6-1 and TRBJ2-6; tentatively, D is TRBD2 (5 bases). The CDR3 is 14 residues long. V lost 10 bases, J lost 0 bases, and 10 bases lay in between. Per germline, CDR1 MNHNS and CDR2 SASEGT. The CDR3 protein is CATRRGSGANVLTF. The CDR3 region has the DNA TGTGCCACACGACGGGGCTCTGGGGCCAACGTCCTGACTTTC.

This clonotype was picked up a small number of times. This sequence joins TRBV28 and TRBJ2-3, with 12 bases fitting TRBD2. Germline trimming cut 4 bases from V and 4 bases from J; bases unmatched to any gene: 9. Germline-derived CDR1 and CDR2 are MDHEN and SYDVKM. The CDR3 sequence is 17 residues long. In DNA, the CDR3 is TGTGCCAGCAGTTCTACCAGACTAGCGGGAGTTCCAGATACGCAGTATTTT. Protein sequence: CASSSTRLAGVPDTQYF.

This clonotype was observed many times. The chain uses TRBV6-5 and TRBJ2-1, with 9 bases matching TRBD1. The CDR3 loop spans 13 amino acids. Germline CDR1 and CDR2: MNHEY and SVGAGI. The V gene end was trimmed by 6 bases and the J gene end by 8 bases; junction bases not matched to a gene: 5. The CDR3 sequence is CASRQGARDEQFF. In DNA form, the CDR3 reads TGTGCCAGCAGACAGGGGGCGAGGGATGAGCAGTTCTTC.

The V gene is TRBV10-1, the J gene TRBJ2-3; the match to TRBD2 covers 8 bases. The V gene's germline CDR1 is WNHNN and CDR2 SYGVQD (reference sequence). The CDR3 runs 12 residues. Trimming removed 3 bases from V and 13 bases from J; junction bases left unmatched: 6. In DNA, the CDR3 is TGCGCCAGCAGTGATTCGGGACTAGGAGAGTATTTT. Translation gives CASSDSGLGEYF.

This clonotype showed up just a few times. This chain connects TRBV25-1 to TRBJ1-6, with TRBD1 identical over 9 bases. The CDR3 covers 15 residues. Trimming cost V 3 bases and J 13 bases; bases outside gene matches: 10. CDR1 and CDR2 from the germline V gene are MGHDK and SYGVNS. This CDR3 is CASSDARTGAAPLHF. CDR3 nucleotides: TGTGCCAGCAGTGATGCCCGGACAGGGGCTGCGCCCCTCCACTTT.

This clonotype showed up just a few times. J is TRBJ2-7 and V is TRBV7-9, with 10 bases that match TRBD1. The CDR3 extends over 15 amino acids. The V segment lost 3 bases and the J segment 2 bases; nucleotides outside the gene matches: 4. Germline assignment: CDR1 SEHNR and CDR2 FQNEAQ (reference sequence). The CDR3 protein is CASSFGGTGAYEQYF. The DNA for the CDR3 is TGTGCCAGCAGCTTTGGGGGGACAGGGGCCTACGAGCAGTACTTC.

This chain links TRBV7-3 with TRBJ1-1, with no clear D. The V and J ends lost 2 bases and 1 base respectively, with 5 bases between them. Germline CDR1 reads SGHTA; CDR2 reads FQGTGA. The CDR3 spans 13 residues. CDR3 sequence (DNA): TGTGCCAGCAGCTTATGGTGGAACACTGAAGCTTTCTTT. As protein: CASSLWWNTEAFF. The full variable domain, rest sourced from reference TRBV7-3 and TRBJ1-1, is GAGVSQTPSNKVTEKGKYVELRCDPISGHTALYWYRQSLGQGPEFLIYFQGTGAADDSGLPNDRFFAVRPEGSVSTLKIQRTERGDSAVYLCASSLWWNTEAFFGQGTRLTVV.

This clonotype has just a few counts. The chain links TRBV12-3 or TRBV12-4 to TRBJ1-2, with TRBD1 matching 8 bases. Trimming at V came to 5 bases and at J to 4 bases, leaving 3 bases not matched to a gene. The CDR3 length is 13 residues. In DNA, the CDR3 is TGTGCCAGCAGTCGTACAGGGGGCTATGGCTACACCTTC. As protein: CASSRTGGYGYTF.

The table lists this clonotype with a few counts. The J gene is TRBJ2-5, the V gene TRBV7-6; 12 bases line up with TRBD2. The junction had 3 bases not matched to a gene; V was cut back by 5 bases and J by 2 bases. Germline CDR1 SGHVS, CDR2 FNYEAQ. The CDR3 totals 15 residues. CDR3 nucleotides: TGTGCCAGCAGCGAGACTAGCGGGAGTCAAGAGACCCAGTACTTC. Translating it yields CASSETSGSQETQYF. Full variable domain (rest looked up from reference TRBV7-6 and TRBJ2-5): GAGVSQSPRYKVTKRGQDVALRCDPISGHVSLYWYRQALGQGPEFLTYFNYEAQQDKSGLPNDRFSAERPEGSISTLTIQRTEQRDSAMYRCASSETSGSQETQYFGPGTRLLVL.